Listed below are T cell receptor beta chains from one sample, sequenced in a study of spatial heterogeneity in lung cancer. From the 5' RACE reads, TCRdb called clonotypes with MiXCR, one entry per CDR3 protein. Here the sample spans around 98,000 distinct CDR3 sequences, approximately 19% being singletons. Sequenced material: PBMCs, taken at follow-up. The origin of the receptors is a male donor with early-stage non-small cell lung cancer. Each CDR3 is given with its conserved first and last residue. A D gene is named only where the DNA matches it firmly. The listing skips clone size in some rows; elsewhere it reads once, few, many or a size class.

v_gene,d_gene,abundance,j_gene,CDR3nt,CDR3aa
TRBV18,NA,few,TRBJ1-5,TGTGCCAGCTCCCCGAAGGGGCAGGGTCAGCCCCAGCATTTT,CASSPKGQGQPQHF
TRBV2,TRBD2,NA,TRBJ2-5,TGTGCCAGCAGAGGACTAGCGGCCGGGGCCCAGTACTTC,CASRGLAAGAQYF
TRBV9,NA,NA,TRBJ2-1,TGTGCCAGCAGCGCCAGGGGCGGTTACAATGAGCAGTTCTTC,CASSARGGYNEQFF
TRBV7-9,NA,few,TRBJ1-2,TGTGCCAGCAGCTTAGTATTGCCTGGCTACACCTTC,CASSLVLPGYTF
TRBV30,NA,NA,TRBJ2-2,TGTGCCTGGAACAAAAGGGGTCAGACGAACACCGGGGAGCTGTTTTTT,CAWNKRGQTNTGELFF
TRBV20-1,NA,many,TRBJ2-7,TGCAGTGCTAGGGGGTCGGGACCCTACGAGCAGTACTTC,CSARGSGPYEQYF
TRBV27,TRBD2,many,TRBJ2-5,TGTGCCAGCAGTTCCAACGGGGAGGGAGAGACCCAGTACTTC,CASSSNGEGETQYF
TRBV12-3/TRBV12-4,NA,NA,TRBJ2-3,TGTGCCAGCAGAAAGACGACGGATACGCAGTATTTT,CASRKTTDTQYF
TRBV10-3,NA,NA,TRBJ2-1,TGTGCCATCAGGAAGGAGGCGAGCTCCTACAATGAGCAGTTCTTC,CAIRKEASSYNEQFF
TRBV7-2,TRBD1,many,TRBJ2-5,TGTGCCAGCAGAGAGACAGGGGTAGGCCCCGGAGGAGGCCAAGAGACCCAGTACTTC,CASRETGVGPGGGQETQYF